This T cell receptor (beta chain) was sequenced during a study of shared clonotypes between healthy human individuals. A split of CD4+ cells into CD45RA+ naive and CD45RA-negative memory subsets was performed. The CDR3 covers 14 residues. V gave up 6 bases and J gave up 0 bases, with 6 bases separating them. Germline assignment: CDR1 KGHSY and CDR2 FQNENV. Original data processing: Filtering differed for immunoSEQ, which gave only junction sequences without quality scores. Profiled with immunoSEQ multiplex PCR; TCRdb holds only in-frame clones, not every one. The DNA gave D and trimming, while V, J and clone size come from that table. The sample shows a few hundred thousand clones, around two thirds of them seen only once. This clone was seen many times.

The V call is TRBV16, the J call TRBJ2-6, with D unresolved. The sequenced material came from memory CD4+ T cells sorted from blood. This sample's subset: CD45RA-negative fraction. The clonotype comes from a young man in good health. The CDR3 DNA reads as TGTGCCAGCAGTCCCGGCTCTGGGGCCAACGTCCTGACTTTC. Amino acid sequence: CASSPGSGANVLTF.